This record covers a single TCR beta chain. The CDR3 loop spans 14 amino acids. V was shortened by 4 bases and J by 6 bases, with 15 bases between the two germline ends. The germline V gene has CDR1 KGHSH and CDR2 LQKENI. Treatment specified: randomized to nivolumab then ipilimumab (arm A) or the reverse (arm B). Live CD3+CD8+ CD19− CD56− cells were sorted from PBMCs. These data belong to a study of sequential checkpoint blockade in melanoma. For the study at large: Patients were randomized 1:1 to nivolumab-then-ipilimumab or ipilimumab-then-nivolumab first-line.

TCRdb's copy holds only in-frame clones and misses some; the assay was immunoSEQ multiplex PCR. The table has more than 10,000 clones, 74% seen once. The receptor was isolated from a human donor with melanoma. The chain uses TRBV18 and TRBJ1-1; tentatively, D is TRBD1 (6 bases). Here the sequenced sample was CD8+ T cells sorted from blood (inferred from file names), taken from a patient given nivolumab and ipilimumab in sequence. DNA for the CDR3: TGTGCCAGCTCACTAATCATGACAGGCTCTGAAGCTTTCTTT. Its protein product is CASSLIMTGSEAFF. The whole variable domain, filled in from reference TRBV18 and TRBJ1-1, reads NAGVMQNPRHLVRRRGQEARLRCSPMKGHSHVYWYRQLPEEGLKFMVYLQKENIIDESGMPKERFSAEFPKEGPSILRIQQVVRGDSAAYFCASSLIMTGSEAFFGQGTRLTVV.